One sample yielded the 31 T cell receptor beta chains listed below, sequenced in a study of T cells in localized non-small cell lung cancer. Profiling relied on immunoSEQ multiplex PCR, and the TCRdb table lists in-frame clones only, not all of them. The data show some 12,000 clones, around 83% seen once. The sample in question was peripheral blood, obtained before any cancer treatment. Receptors originate from a male donor older than 55 with stage III lung adenocarcinoma.

As regards this clone: One end of the junction varies from germline; a read error may be responsible. The gene calls are TRBV4-3 and TRBJ1-2; no clear D gene. Germline CDR1 and CDR2: LGHNA and YSLEER. The CDR3 loop spans 13 amino acids. CDR3 loop: CASGQVGFDGYTF. CDR3 sequence (DNA): TGCGCCAGCGGCCAAGTGGGGTTCGATGGCTACACCTTC.

This clone showed up just once. The chain links TRBV5-1 to TRBJ2-7; the match to TRBD1 covers 7 bases. There are 14 residues in the CDR3. The V gene's germline CDR1 is SGHRS and CDR2 YFSETQ. V trimming: 4 bases; J trimming: 6 bases; junction bases outside the gene matches: 10. CDR3 residues: CASSTDGQATEQYF. The CDR3 DNA follows: TGCGCCAGCAGCACCGATGGACAGGCCACCGAGCAGTACTTC.

V and J are TRBV18 and TRBJ2-2; D may be TRBD2 (5 bases). V lost 3 bases and J 9 bases, leaving 8 bases between the germline ends. This CDR3 is built from 12 residues. The germline V gene encodes CDR1 KGHSH and CDR2 LQKENI. The CDR3 DNA reads TGTGCCAGCTCACCTAGCGACCGGGAGCTGTTTTTT. It translates to CASSPSDRELFF.

The chain carries TRBV27 and TRBJ1-1; D perhaps matches TRBD1 (5 bases). The CDR3 consists of 13 residues. The germline V gene encodes CDR1 MNHEY and CDR2 SMNVEV (reference sequence). Trimming left V 1 base short and J 4 bases short, with 7 bases between. The CDR3 here is CASSLWDFTEAFF. CDR3 coding DNA: TGTGCCAGCAGTTTATGGGACTTCACTGAAGCTTTCTTT.

This chain links TRBV19 with TRBJ2-2, with 8 nucleotides matching TRBD1. CDR3 size: 16 residues. The V and J ends lost 3 bases and 3 bases, in that order; junction bases with no gene match: 6. Germline CDR1 reads LNHDA; CDR2 reads SQIVND (reference sequence). CDR3 residues: CASSIQGARDTGELFF. The CDR3 nucleotides read TGTGCCAGTAGTATCCAGGGGGCGCGGGACACCGGGGAGCTGTTTTTT.

The chain uses TRBV11-3 and TRBJ2-6; D gene ambiguous. The CDR3 loop spans 18 amino acids. V dropped 5 bases and J dropped 5 bases, with 22 bases sitting between them. Per germline, CDR1 SGHNT and CDR2 YENEEA. The CDR3 sequence: CASSVRSARQSRANVLTF. The CDR3 DNA is TGTGCCAGCAGCGTTCGTTCCGCTCGACAAAGTCGGGCCAACGTCCTGACTTTC. Drawing the rest from reference TRBV11-3 and TRBJ2-6, the complete variable domain is EAGVVQSPRYKIIEKKQPVAFWCNPISGHNTLYWYLQNLGQGPELLIRYENEEAVDDSQLPKDRFSAERLKGVDSTLKIQPAELGDSAVYLCASSVRSARQSRANVLTFGAGSRLTVL.

The chain employs TRBV7-2 and TRBJ2-3, with D perhaps matching TRBD2 (5 bases). The CDR3 is made up of 15 amino acids. Germline CDR1 SGHTA, CDR2 FQGNSA. V was cut by 2 bases and J by 5 bases, with 14 bases left in between. CDR3 amino acids: CASSLRRTWGDTQYF. The CDR3 DNA sequence: TGTGCCAGCAGCTTAAGGAGGACCTGGGGAGATACGCAGTATTTT.

DNA of the CDR3: TGTGCCAGCGCCTATCTGGAGGGAACTAGCACAGATACGCAGTATTTT. Translated, it gives CASAYLEGTSTDTQYF. The chain joins TRBV2 to TRBJ2-3; maybe TRBD2 (6 bases). Germline values: CDR1 SNHLY, CDR2 FYNNEI. V lost 8 bases to trimming and J lost 0 bases, with 18 bases between them. The CDR3 totals 16 residues.

Details on this clone: One junction end disagrees with the germline gene, perhaps due to a read error. For the CDR3, the DNA is TGCGCCAGCAGCCAAGAGCGGTTCTCCTACGAGCAGTACTTC. The encoded protein is CASSQERFSYEQYF. The chain uses TRBV5-4 and TRBJ2-7; tentative D call: TRBD2 (5 bases). The CDR3 has 14 amino acids. Germline V gene data show CDR1 as SGHNT and CDR2 as YYREEE (reference sequence). The full variable domain, with the rest looked up from reference TRBV5-4 and TRBJ2-7, is ETGVTQSPTHLIKTRGQQVTLRCSSQSGHNTVSWYQQALGQGPQFIFQYYREEENGRGNFPPRFSGLQFPNYSSELNVNALELDDSALYLCASSQERFSYEQYFGPGTRLTVT.

This rearrangement joins TRBV28 to TRBJ2-3; D call uncertain. Germline CDR1 MDHEN, CDR2 SYDVKM. The CDR3 consists of 16 residues. Trimming removed 5 bases at V and 0 bases at J, with 15 bases between. Written as DNA, the CDR3 is TGTGCCAGCAGTACTCCAGTGCTGACTAGCACAGATACGCAGTATTTT. Translated: CASSTPVLTSTDTQYF.

The chain carries TRBV19 and TRBJ2-1; D is unresolved. The CDR3 length is 15 residues. Trimming cost V 0 bases and J 4 bases, with 10 bases left between them. CDR1 LNHDA and CDR2 SQIVND come from the germline V gene (reference sequence). CDR3 DNA: TGTGCCAGTAGTATAGATCTGGGCAGGTACAATGAGCAGTTCTTC. Encoded protein: CASSIDLGRYNEQFF.

The chain uses TRBV6-5 and TRBJ1-3; TRBD1 is a possible D gene (5 bases). The CDR3 extends over 15 amino acids. Per the germline V gene, CDR1 is MNHEY and CDR2 is SVGAGI. The V end lost 8 bases, the J end lost 0 bases, and 14 bases lay between the germline ends. The CDR3 DNA reads TGTGCCAGCCGTAGTAGGGGAACCTCTGGAAACACCATATATTTT. Translation gives CASRSRGTSGNTIYF.

This clone was picked up one time. This chain links TRBV5-1 with TRBJ2-7, with D unresolved. V shed 2 bases and J shed 3 bases, with 15 bases lying between them. The CDR3 length is 15 residues. Germline lookup yields CDR1 SGHRS and CDR2 YFSETQ. CDR3 sequence (DNA): TGCGCCAGCAGCTTTAGTCCCCTAGATTACTACGAGCAGTACTTC. Amino acid sequence: CASSFSPLDYYEQYF.

The chain is built from TRBV5-6 and TRBJ2-2, with D uncertain. Germline V gene sequence: CDR1 SGHDT, CDR2 YYEEEE. Trimming took off 2 bases at V and 5 bases at J, with 7 bases between the two ends. CDR3 length equals 13 residues. CDR3 loop: CASSFRGTGELFF. The CDR3 DNA follows: TGTGCCAGCAGCTTTCGAGGAACCGGGGAGCTGTTTTTT.

This chain links TRBV6-5 with TRBJ2-6; the D is unclear. The V end was cut by 0 bases, the J end by 0 bases, with 6 bases between. Germline V gene sequence: CDR1 MNHEY, CDR2 SVGAGI. The CDR3 loop spans 16 amino acids. The CDR3 region has the DNA TGTGCCAGCAGTTACTCGTTACGCTCTGGGGCCAACGTCCTGACTTTC. This sequence encodes CASSYSLRSGANVLTF.

The rearrangement uses TRBV7-9 and TRBJ2-2, with D perhaps given as TRBD1 or TRBD2 (5 bases each). CDR1 and CDR2 from the germline V gene are SEHNR and FQNEAQ (reference sequence). With 4 bases removed from V and 5 bases from J, the gap between germline ends came to 14 bases. This CDR3 is 15 amino acids long. The CDR3 bases are TGTGCCAGCAGCTCCGGGACGGCCACTACCGGGGAGCTGTTTTTT. It encodes CASSSGTATTGELFF.

The chain employs TRBV19 and TRBJ1-1, with 8 bases identical to TRBD1. Germline V lookup: CDR1 LNHDA, CDR2 SQIVND (reference sequence). V was pared by 11 bases and J by 4 bases, with 12 bases of the junction left unmatched. CDR3 size: 14 residues. In DNA, the CDR3 is TGTGCCTCCCAACGGACAGGGTCGGGCACTGAAGCTTTCTTT. This encodes CASQRTGSGTEAFF.

J is TRBJ2-3 and V is TRBV11-2, with D unresolved. Germline-derived CDR1 and CDR2 are SGHAT and FQNNGV. Deletions cut 5 bases from V and 2 bases from J, with 8 bases between. The CDR3 has 13 residues. The CDR3, as DNA: TGTGCCAGCAGCCTCAGCCTCACAGATACGCAGTATTTT. The encoded protein is CASSLSLTDTQYF.

The genes are TRBV7-2 and TRBJ2-7; either TRBD1 or TRBD2 may fit D (5 bases each). The CDR3 totals 13 residues. Germline V CDR1 and CDR2: SGHTA, FQGNSA. V was trimmed by 5 bases and J by 3 bases, leaving 11 bases between them. The CDR3 nucleotides are TGTGCCAGCAGCCCGGGACCTTACTACGAGCAGTACTTC. It is translated as CASSPGPYYEQYF.

This rearrangement joins TRBV27 to TRBJ2-3; D is uncertain. The germline V gene encodes CDR1 MNHEY and CDR2 SMNVEV (reference sequence). This CDR3 contains 13 residues. Between the trimmed V and J ends, which lost 7 bases and 2 bases, there was a span of 10 bases. The CDR3 DNA follows: TGTGCCAGCAAGGGCGCAGACACAGATACGCAGTATTTT. Protein: CASKGADTDTQYF.

The chain has TRBV9 and TRBJ1-2, with 9 bases fitting TRBD1. The CDR3 is 17 residues long. Germline lookup yields CDR1 SGDLS and CDR2 YYNGEE. The trim removed 1 base at V and 4 bases at J, leaving 11 bases unmatched. The CDR3 sequence is CASSVRDRANFGYGYTF. DNA for the CDR3: TGTGCCAGCAGCGTAAGGGACAGGGCCAATTTTGGCTATGGCTACACCTTC. The whole variable domain, filled in from reference TRBV9 and TRBJ1-2, reads DSGVTQTPKHLITATGQRVTLRCSPRSGDLSVYWYQQSLDQGLQFLIQYYNGEERAKGNILERFSAQQFPDLHSELNLSSLELGDSALYFCASSVRDRANFGYGYTFGSGTRLTVV.

The V and J genes are TRBV18 and TRBJ1-1; 10 positions match TRBD1. The CDR3 consists of 16 residues. Germline trimming cut 3 bases from V and 5 bases from J; bases unmatched to any gene: 9. CDR1 and CDR2 from the germline V gene are KGHSH and LQKENI. The CDR3 loop reads CASSPGTGVAETEAFF. The CDR3 region has the DNA TGTGCCAGCTCACCGGGGACAGGGGTGGCTGAGACTGAAGCTTTCTTT.

The rearrangement links TRBV18 to TRBJ2-7, with TRBD2 matching over 7 bases. Germline V lookup: CDR1 KGHSH, CDR2 LQKENI. The V and J ends lost 3 bases and 4 bases, in that order; junction bases with no gene match: 9. CDR3 length equals 15 residues. DNA for the CDR3: TGTGCCAGCTCACCTGGGCCTAGCGGTACATACGAGCAGTACTTC. Translation gives CASSPGPSGTYEQYF.

This rearrangement joins TRBV6-1 to TRBJ1-5; D perhaps matches TRBD1 (5 bases). CDR1 MNHNS and CDR2 SASEGT come from the germline V gene. Trimming took 4 bases from V and 2 from J, leaving 12 bases between them. The CDR3 is made up of 15 amino acids. CDR3 in amino acids: CASSAWGGGNQPQHF. CDR3 DNA: TGTGCCAGCAGTGCCTGGGGGGGTGGCAATCAGCCCCAGCATTTT.

V usage is TRBV5-1 and J usage is TRBJ2-2; D is tentatively TRBD1 or TRBD2 (6 bases each). The CDR3 has 17 residues. Germline lookup yields CDR1 SGHRS and CDR2 YFSETQ. Trimming removed 8 bases at V and 0 bases at J, with 20 bases between. The CDR3 DNA is TGCGCCAGTAGGGCTTCACTCGGGGGCGCGAACACCGGGGAGCTGTTTTTT. Translating it yields CASRASLGGANTGELFF.

This chain uses TRBV18 with TRBJ2-6; D perhaps matches TRBD1 (6 bases). V was pared by 6 bases and J by 0 bases, with 15 bases between. Germline V lookup: CDR1 KGHSH, CDR2 LQKENI. The CDR3 loop spans 17 amino acids. The CDR3 loop is CASSSETGLSGANVLTF. Here the CDR3 DNA reads TGTGCCAGCTCTTCCGAGACAGGTCTCTCTGGGGCCAACGTCCTGACTTTC. The whole variable domain, remainder taken from reference TRBV18 and TRBJ2-6, is NAGVMQNPRHLVRRRGQEARLRCSPMKGHSHVYWYRQLPEEGLKFMVYLQKENIIDESGMPKERFSAEFPKEGPSILRIQQVVRGDSAAYFCASSSETGLSGANVLTFGAGSRLTVL.

This chain connects TRBV7-2 to TRBJ1-1; D is ambiguous. The CDR3 runs to 15 residues. V lost 1 base and J 3 bases, leaving 12 bases between the germline ends. In germline, CDR1 is SGHTA, CDR2 FQGNSA. CDR3 sequence reads: CASSLEGGRDTEAFF. Written as DNA, the CDR3 is TGTGCCAGCAGCTTAGAAGGCGGCCGGGACACTGAAGCTTTCTTT. Using reference TRBV7-2 and TRBJ1-1 for the parts outside the CDR3, the full variable domain is GAGVSQSPSNKVTEKGKDVELRCDPISGHTALYWYRQSLGQGLEFLIYFQGNSAPDKSGLPSDRFSAERTGGSVSTLTIQRTQQEDSAVYLCASSLEGGRDTEAFFGQGTRLTVV.

The chain combines TRBV19 with TRBJ2-7; D gene unclear. Germline CDR1 is LNHDA and CDR2 is SQIVND (reference sequence). The CDR3 sequence is 12 residues long. V lost 6 bases, J lost 4 bases, and 10 bases lay in between. In DNA, the CDR3 is TGTGCCAGTAGCGAGAGCCGGTACGAGCAGTACTTC. It translates to CASSESRYEQYF.

This clone has only a few counts. The rearrangement joins TRBV10-3 to TRBJ1-1, with TRBD1 matching 9 bases. Germline CDR1 reads ENHRY; CDR2 reads SYGVKD. The V gene end was trimmed by 6 bases and the J gene end by 10 bases; junction bases not matched to a gene: 6. The CDR3 covers 12 residues. The DNA of the CDR3 is TGTGCCATCAGGGGACAGGGACTGATAGCTTTCTTT. Its translation: CAIRGQGLIAFF.

The chain links TRBV6-7 to TRBJ2-3; 10 bases map to TRBD2. TRBV6-7 belongs to the ORF category, with a function that is uncertain. The CDR3 is 19 residues long. Trimming removed 2 bases from V and 3 bases from J; junction bases left unmatched: 14. CDR3 DNA: TGTGCCAGCAGTTACCCACAAACTCCAACTAGCGGGGTGACAGATACGCAGTATTTT. This sequence encodes CASSYPQTPTSGVTDTQYF.

This sequence joins TRBV5-1 and TRBJ2-3; D gene ambiguous. Trimming took 3 bases from V and 3 from J, leaving 17 bases between them. CDR1 and CDR2 from the germline V gene are SGHRS and YFSETQ. This CDR3 has 16 amino acids. For the CDR3, the DNA is TGCGCCAGCAGCTCTTTTGGCTCTCAAGCGACAGATACGCAGTATTTT. It encodes CASSSFGSQATDTQYF.